Given below is one TCR beta chain in context. The antigen is undetermined. Germline values: CDR1 SGHNT, CDR2 YENEEA. The CDR3 has 13 amino acids. The data were obtained in a study of tumor and adjacent non-tumor tissue in lung cancer. Study overall: There were roughly 11 adenocarcinoma, 2 squamous cell carcinoma and 1 small cell lung cancer cases. Study conclusions and caveats: Shorter survival was associated with higher TCR diversity in tumors. Tumor repertoires had a smaller top 100 clone share than normal lung. Tumor tissue had significantly higher TCR diversity than normal lung.

A modified ARM-PCR protocol with three rounds of nested PCR amplified TCRbeta. TCRdb used MiXCR to reprocess the multiplex PCR reads, holding one entry per CDR3 protein. The data hold 60,000 to 80,000 distinct CDR3 sequences, with roughly 75% observed a single time. This sample's RNA came from whole unsorted tissue. Distant lung tissue was collected more than 3 cm away from the tumor edge. The sequenced material came from distant non-tumor lung tissue. This receptor was identified in a woman between 45 and 60 years old with non-small cell lung cancer. This sequence joins TRBV11-3 and TRBJ2-1, with 7 bases lining up with TRBD1. The CDR3 protein is CVNSLAGGNEQFF. In DNA form, the CDR3 reads TGTGTCAACAGCTTAGCAGGGGGCAATGAGCAGTTCTTC.